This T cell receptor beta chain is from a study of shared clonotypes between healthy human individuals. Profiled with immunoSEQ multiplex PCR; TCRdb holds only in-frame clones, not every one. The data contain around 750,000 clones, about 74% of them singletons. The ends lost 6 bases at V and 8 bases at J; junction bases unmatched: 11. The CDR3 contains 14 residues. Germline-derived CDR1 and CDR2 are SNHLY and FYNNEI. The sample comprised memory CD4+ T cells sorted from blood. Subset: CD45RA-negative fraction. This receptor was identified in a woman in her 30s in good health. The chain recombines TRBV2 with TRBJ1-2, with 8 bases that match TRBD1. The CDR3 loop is CASSVRQGREGYTF. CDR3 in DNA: TGTGCCAGCAGCGTTAGACAGGGGAGGGAAGGCTACACCTTC.